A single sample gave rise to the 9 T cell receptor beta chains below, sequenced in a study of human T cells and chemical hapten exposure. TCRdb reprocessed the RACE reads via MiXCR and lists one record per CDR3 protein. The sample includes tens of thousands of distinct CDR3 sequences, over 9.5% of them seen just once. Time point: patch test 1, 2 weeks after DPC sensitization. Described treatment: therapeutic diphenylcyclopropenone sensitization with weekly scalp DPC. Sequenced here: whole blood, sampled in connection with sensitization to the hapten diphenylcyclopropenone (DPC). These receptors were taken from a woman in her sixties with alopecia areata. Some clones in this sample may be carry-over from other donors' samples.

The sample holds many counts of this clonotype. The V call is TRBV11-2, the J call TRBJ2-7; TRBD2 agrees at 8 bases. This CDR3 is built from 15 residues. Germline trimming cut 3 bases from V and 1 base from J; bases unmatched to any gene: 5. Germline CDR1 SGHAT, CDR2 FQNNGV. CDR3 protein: CASSFSGATSYEQYF. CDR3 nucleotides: TGTGCCAGCAGCTTTAGCGGGGCTACGTCCTACGAGCAGTACTTC.

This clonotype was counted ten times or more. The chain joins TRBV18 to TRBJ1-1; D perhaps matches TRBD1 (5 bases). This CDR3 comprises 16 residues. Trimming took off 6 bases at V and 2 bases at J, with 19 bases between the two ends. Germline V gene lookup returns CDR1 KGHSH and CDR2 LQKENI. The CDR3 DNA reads TGTGCCAGCTCCGGGGGTATCGGCGATGGAAACACTGAAGCTTTCTTT. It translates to CASSGGIGDGNTEAFF.

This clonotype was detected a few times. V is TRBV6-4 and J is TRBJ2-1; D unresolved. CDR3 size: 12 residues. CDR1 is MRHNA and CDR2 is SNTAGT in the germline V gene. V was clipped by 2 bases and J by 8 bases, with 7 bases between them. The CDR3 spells CASSDASDEQFF. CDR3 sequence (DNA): TGTGCCAGCAGTGACGCCTCCGATGAGCAGTTCTTC.

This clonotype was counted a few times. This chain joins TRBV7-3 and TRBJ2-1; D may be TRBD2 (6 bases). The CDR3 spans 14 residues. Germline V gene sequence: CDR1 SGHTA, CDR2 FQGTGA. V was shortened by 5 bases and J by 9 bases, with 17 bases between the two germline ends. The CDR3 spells CASSPGTASSEQFF. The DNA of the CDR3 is TGTGCCAGCAGCCCGGGGACTGCCTCCAGTGAGCAGTTCTTC.

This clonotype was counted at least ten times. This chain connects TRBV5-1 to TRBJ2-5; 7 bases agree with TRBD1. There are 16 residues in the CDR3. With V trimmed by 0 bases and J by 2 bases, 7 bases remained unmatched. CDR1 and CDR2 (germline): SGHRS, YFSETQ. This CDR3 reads CASSLGYTGQQETQYF. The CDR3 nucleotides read TGCGCCAGCAGCTTGGGATACACGGGACAGCAAGAGACCCAGTACTTC.

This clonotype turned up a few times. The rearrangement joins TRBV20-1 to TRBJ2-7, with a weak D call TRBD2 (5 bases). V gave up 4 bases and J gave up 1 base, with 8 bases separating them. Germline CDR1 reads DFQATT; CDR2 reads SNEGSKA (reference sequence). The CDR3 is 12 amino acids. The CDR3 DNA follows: TGCAGTGCTACCCGGGAATCCTACGAGCAGTACTTC. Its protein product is CSATRESYEQYF.

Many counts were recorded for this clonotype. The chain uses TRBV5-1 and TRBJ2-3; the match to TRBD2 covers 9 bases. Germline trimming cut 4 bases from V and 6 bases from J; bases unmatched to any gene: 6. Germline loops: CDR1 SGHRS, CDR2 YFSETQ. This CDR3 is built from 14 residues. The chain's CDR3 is CASSPGLALDTQYF. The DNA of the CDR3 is TGCGCCAGCAGCCCCGGACTAGCGCTGGATACGCAGTATTTT. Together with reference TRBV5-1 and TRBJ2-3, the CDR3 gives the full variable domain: KAGVTQTPRYLIKTRGQQVTLSCSPISGHRSVSWYQQTPGQGLQFLFEYFSETQRNKGNFPGRFSGRQFSNSRSEMNVSTLELGDSALYLCASSPGLALDTQYFGPGTRLTVL.

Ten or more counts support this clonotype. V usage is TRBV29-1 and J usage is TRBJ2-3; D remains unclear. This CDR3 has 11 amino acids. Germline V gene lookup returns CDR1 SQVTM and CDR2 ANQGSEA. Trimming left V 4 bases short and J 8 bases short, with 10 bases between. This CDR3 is CSVGRAGTQYF. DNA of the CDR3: TGCAGCGTTGGACGGGCTGGTACGCAGTATTTT.

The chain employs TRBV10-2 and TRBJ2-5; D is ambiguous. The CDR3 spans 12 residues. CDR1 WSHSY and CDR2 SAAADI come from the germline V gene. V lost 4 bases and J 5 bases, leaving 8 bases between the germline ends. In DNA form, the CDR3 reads TGCGCCAGCAGTGGGCCCGTGGAGACCCAGTACTTC. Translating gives CASSGPVETQYF.